The rows below give T cell receptor beta chains drawn from one sample of a study of T cell clones after liver transplantation. Here immunoSEQ multiplex PCR was the method, and the copy in TCRdb shows in-frame clones only, minus some. The sample lists tens of thousands of clones, over 80% occurring once. The material was CD4+ T cells from blood, obtained around 45 months after liver transplant. These receptors originate from a human patient who received a liver transplant. The T cells may come from the graft donor. Both conserved end residues are trimmed from each CDR3.

TRBJ2-3	TRBV7-9	ASSLTSTSGPTDTQY
TRBJ2-3	TRBV7-6	ASSLQVECVRTDTQY
TRBJ1-5	TRBV19	ASSIGQVGGNQPQH
TRBJ2-1	TRBV6-5	ASSSPGTSIYNEQF
TRBJ1-2	TRBV14	ASSQDRYGYT
TRBJ1-2	TRBV19	ASSRRDRAINYGYT
TRBJ2-7	TRBV5-5	ASSLTLGRADGYEQY
TRBJ2-5	TRBV5-1	ASSLEGQGETQY
TRBJ1-2	TRBV11-2	ASTPLRSNYGYT
TRBJ2-7	TRBV6-1	ASIPRDGPSYEQY
TRBJ2-5	TRBV30	AWSDTGRETQY
TRBJ2-7	TRBV28	ASSFQTGTSGYEQY
TRBJ2-7	TRBV6-6	ASRTGSGSSYEQY
TRBJ2-5	TRBV7-9	ASSKGQGRGETQY
TRBJ2-2	TRBV27	ASRLSGLGDTGELF
TRBJ1-3	TRBV27	ASSLRAVGNTIY